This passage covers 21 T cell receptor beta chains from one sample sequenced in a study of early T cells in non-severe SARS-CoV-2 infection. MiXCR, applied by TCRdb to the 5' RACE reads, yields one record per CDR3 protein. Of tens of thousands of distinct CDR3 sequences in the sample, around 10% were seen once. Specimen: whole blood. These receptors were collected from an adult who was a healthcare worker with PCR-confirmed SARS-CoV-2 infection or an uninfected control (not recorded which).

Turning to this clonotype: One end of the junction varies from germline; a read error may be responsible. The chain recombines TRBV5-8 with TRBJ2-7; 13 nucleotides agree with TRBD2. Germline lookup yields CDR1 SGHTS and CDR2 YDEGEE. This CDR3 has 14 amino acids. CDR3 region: CTSSGLAGAAPQYF. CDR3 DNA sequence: TGTACCAGCAGCGGACTAGCGGGGGCCGCTCCTCAGTACTTC.

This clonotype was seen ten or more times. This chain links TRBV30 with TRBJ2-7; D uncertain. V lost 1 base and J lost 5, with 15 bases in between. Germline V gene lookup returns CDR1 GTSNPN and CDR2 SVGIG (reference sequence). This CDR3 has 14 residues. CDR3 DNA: TGTGCCTGGAGTGCGGACGAACCAGGAAACGAGCAGTACTTC. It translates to CAWSADEPGNEQYF.

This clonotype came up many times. CDR3 in amino acids: CSAGSGANTGELFF. The CDR3 DNA follows: TGCAGTGCTGGTAGCGGGGCAAACACCGGGGAGCTGTTTTTT. The rearrangement links TRBV20-1 to TRBJ2-2, with 8 bases that match TRBD2. The CDR3 covers 14 residues. The V gene's germline CDR1 is DFQATT and CDR2 SNEGSKA (reference sequence). With V trimmed by 5 bases and J by 2 bases, 4 bases remained unmatched.

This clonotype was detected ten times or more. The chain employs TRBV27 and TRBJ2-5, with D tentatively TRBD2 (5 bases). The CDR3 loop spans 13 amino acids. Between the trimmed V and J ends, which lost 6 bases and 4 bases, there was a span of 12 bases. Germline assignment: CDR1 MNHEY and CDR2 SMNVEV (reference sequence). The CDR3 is CASRTRNRETQYF. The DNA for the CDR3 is TGTGCCAGCAGAACTAGAAACCGAGAGACCCAGTACTTC.

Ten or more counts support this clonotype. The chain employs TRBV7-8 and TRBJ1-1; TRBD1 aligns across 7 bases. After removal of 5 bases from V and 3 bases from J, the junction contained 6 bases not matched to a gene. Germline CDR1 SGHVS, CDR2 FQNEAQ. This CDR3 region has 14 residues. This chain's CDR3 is CASSPGGSHTEAFF. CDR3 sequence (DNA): TGTGCCAGCAGCCCAGGGGGAAGCCACACTGAAGCTTTCTTT. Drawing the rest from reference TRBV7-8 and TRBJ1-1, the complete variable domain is GAGVSQSPRYKVAKRGQDVALRCDPISGHVSLFWYQQALGQGPEFLTYFQNEAQLDKSGLPSDRFFAERPEGSVSTLKIQRTQQEDSAVYLCASSPGGSHTEAFFGQGTRLTVV.

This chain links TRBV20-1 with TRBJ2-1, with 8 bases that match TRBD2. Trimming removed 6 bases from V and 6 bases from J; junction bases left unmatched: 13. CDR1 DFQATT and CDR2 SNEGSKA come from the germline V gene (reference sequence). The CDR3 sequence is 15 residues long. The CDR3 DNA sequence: TGCAGTGCATTAAGGGCCGGGGGGGCGGTCAATGAGCAGTTCTTC. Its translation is CSALRAGGAVNEQFF.

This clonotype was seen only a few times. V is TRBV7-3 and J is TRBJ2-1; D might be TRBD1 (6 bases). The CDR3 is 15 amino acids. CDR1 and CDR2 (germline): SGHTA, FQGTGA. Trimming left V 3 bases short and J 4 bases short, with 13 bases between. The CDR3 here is CASSFYPDSYNEQFF. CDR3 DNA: TGTGCCAGCAGCTTCTATCCGGACAGTTACAATGAGCAGTTCTTC.

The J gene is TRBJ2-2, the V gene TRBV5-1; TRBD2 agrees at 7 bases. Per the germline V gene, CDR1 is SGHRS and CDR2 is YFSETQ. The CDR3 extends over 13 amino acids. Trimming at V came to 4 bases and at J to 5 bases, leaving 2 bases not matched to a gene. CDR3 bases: TGCGCCAGCAGCACGGGAGGAACCGGGGAGCTGTTTTTT. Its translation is CASSTGGTGELFF.

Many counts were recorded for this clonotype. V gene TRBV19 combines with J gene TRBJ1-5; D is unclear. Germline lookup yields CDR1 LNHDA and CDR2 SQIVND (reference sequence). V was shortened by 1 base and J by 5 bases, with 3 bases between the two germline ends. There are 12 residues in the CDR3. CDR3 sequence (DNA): TGTGCCAGTAGTATAGTCCATCAGCCCCAGCATTTT. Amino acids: CASSIVHQPQHF.

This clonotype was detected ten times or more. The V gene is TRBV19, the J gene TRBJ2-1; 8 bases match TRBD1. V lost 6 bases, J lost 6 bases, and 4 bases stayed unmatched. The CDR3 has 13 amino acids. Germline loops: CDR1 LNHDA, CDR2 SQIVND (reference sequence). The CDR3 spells CASRQGVFNEQFF. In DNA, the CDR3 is TGTGCCAGTAGACAGGGGGTCTTCAATGAGCAGTTCTTC.

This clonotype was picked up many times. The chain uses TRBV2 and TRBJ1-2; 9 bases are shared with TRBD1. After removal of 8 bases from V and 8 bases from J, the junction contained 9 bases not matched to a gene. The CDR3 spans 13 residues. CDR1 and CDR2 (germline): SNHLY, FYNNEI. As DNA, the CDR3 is TGTGCCAGCCTTTTACAGGGGGCGGGCGGCTACACCTTC. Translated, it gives CASLLQGAGGYTF. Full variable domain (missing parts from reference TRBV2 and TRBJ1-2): EPEVTQTPSHQVTQMGQEVILRCVPISNHLYFYWYRQILGQKVEFLVSFYNNEISEKSEIFDDQFSVERPDGSNFTLKIRSTKLEDSAMYFCASLLQGAGGYTFGSGTRLTVV.

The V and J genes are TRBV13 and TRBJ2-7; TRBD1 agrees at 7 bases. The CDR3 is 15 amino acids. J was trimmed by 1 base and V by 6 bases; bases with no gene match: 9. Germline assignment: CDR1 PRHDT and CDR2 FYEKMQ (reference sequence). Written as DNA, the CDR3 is TGTGCCAGCAGTCTGCAGGGGGACGCTTCCTACGAGCAGTACTTC. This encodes CASSLQGDASYEQYF.

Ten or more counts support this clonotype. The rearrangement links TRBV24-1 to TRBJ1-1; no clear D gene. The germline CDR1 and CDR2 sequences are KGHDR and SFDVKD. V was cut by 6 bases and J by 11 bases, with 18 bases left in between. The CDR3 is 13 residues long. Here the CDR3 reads CATSTRVSREAFF. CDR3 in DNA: TGTGCCACCAGTACCCGGGTGTCAAGAGAGGCTTTCTTT.

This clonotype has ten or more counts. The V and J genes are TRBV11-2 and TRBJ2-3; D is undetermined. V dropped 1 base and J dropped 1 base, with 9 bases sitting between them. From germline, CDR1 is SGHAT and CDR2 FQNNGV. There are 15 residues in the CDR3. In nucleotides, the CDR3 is TGTGCCAGCAGCTTAGTCACCGGCCGCACAGATACGCAGTATTTT. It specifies CASSLVTGRTDTQYF.

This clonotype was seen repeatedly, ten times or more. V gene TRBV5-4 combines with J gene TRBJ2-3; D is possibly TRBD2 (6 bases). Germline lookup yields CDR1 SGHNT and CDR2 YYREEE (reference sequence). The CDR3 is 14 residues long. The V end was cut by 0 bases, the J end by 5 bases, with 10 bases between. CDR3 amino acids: CASSLGVAEDTQYF. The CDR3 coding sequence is TGTGCCAGCAGCTTGGGAGTAGCGGAAGATACGCAGTATTTT.

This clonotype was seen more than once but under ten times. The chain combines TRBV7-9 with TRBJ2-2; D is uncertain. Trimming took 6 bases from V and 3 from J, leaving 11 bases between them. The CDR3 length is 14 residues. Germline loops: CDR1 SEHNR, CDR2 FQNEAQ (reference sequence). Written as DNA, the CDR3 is TGTGCCAGCAGTTTTCAAGCTGACACCGGGGAGCTGTTTTTT. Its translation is CASSFQADTGELFF.

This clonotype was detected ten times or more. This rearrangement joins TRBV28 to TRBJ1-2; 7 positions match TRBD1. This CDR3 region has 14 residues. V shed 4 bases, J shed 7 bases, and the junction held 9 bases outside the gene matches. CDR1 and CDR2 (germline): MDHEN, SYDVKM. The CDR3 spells CASSSRTGGSGYTF. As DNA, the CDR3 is TGTGCCAGCAGTTCTAGGACAGGAGGGAGTGGCTACACCTTC.

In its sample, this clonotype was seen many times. CDR3 protein: CASSIERSYANEQFF. In DNA form, the CDR3 reads TGTGCCAGTAGTATAGAACGGAGCTACGCCAATGAGCAGTTCTTC. The rearrangement joins TRBV19 to TRBJ2-1; no firm D call. Trimming shortened V by 0 bases and J by 6 bases, and 12 bases separated the two germline ends. This CDR3 spans 15 amino acids. CDR1 LNHDA and CDR2 SQIVND come from the germline V gene (reference sequence).

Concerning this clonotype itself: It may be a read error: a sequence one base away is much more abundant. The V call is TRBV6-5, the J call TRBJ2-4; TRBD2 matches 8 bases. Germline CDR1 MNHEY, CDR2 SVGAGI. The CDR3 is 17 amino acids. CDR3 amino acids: CASSYSYSGKAKNVQYF. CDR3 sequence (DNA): TGTGCCAGCAGTTACTCTTATAGCGGGAAGGCCAAAAACGTTCAGTACTTC.

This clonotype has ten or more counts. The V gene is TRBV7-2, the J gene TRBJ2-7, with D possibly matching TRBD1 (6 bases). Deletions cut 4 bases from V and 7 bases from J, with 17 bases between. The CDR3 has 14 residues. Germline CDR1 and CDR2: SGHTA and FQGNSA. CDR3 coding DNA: TGTGCCAGCAGCTATAGCAGGGGTTCGAGGGAGCAGTACTTC. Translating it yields CASSYSRGSREQYF.

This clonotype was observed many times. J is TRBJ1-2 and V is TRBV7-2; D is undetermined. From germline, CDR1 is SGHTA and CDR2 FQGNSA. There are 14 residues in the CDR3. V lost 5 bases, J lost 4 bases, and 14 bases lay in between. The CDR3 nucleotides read TGTGCCAGCAGCCGGGAGGGTCACTCCTATGGCTACACCTTC. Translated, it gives CASSREGHSYGYTF.